The rows below give T cell receptor beta chains drawn from one sample of a study of cytotoxic CD8 clonotypes in ibrutinib-treated CLL. Data came from immunoSEQ multiplex PCR; TCRdb stores just in-frame clones and leaves some out. The top ten clones hold more than 40% of a sample with 20,000 to 30,000 clones, 65% to 80% of them seen once. The source was PBMCs, collected after 12 months of ibrutinib treatment. These receptors originate from a human donor with chronic lymphocytic leukemia. Both conserved end residues are part of each CDR3. Only part of the rows carry a size: once, few, many, or a class if the clone is expanded.

clone_size	v_call	j_call	cdr3_aa
-	TRBV5-6	TRBJ2-1	CASSLGGGTGTNEQFF
-	TRBV29-1	TRBJ2-1	CSVGAGRLAGAYNEQFF
few	TRBV11-2	TRBJ2-7	CASSLLGSSYEQYF
-	TRBV29-1	TRBJ1-1	CSTRQGASTEAFF
-	TRBV7-9	TRBJ2-5	CASSPSSGGTEETQYF
-	TRBV7-3	TRBJ1-6	CASSLRASNSPLHF
medium-sized	TRBV25-1	TRBJ2-1	CASSDQTSGGYNEQFF
-	TRBV7-2	TRBJ2-7	CASSLRMGVSYEQYF
few	TRBV6-6	TRBJ2-7	CASSARLAGAYEQYF
-	TRBV5-5	TRBJ1-2	CASSLWSRPTIFYGYTF
-	TRBV9	TRBJ1-3	CASSPNHSGNTIYF
many	TRBV7-6	TRBJ1-4	CASSLLSPRDRGEKLFF
once	TRBV28	TRBJ1-1	CASLPGLTYRAFF
-	TRBV6-5	TRBJ1-6	CASSPRQTNSPLHF
-	TRBV6-1	TRBJ1-5	CASSVAGYSNQPQHF
-	TRBV28	TRBJ2-7	CASSLCCIGQIDRVDEYF
-	TRBV30	TRBJ2-2	CAWSAGDRGRLSGELFF
-	TRBV7-7	TRBJ2-7	CASSPGGSRRTEQYF
-	TRBV6-1	TRBJ1-3	CASSEARRGNTIYF
-	TRBV27	TRBJ2-5	CASSLLLGGRETQYF
-	TRBV18	TRBJ1-2	CASSPGGLSGYTF
-	TRBV27	TRBJ2-1	CASALSSLFF
few	TRBV7-8	TRBJ2-7	CASTERVGVRSYEQYF
-	TRBV11-2	TRBJ1-1	CASSPWGNTEAFF
few	TRBV5-1	TRBJ2-6	CASSFLGDVLTF
-	TRBV5-1	TRBJ2-2	CASSLQGSTGELFF
few	TRBV2	TRBJ1-5	CASSEGQVGGPQHF
medium-sized	TRBV13	TRBJ2-3	CASSLEGDTQYF
-	TRBV29-1	TRBJ2-7	CSVPGTGGYYEQYF
few	TRBV6-5	TRBJ2-7	CASTWGRGGEQYF
few	TRBV9	TRBJ2-2	CASSVLSGGGANTGELFF
-	TRBV18	TRBJ2-5	CASSPTPQETQYF
-	TRBV5-1	TRBJ2-5	CASSLAEETQYF
-	TRBV6-6	TRBJ2-1	CASSRPQAGAYNEQFF
-	TRBV28	TRBJ1-5	CASSLEGLTQHF
-	TRBV7-2	TRBJ1-6	CASRDNNSPLHF
-	TRBV28	TRBJ2-1	CASSPPAGGQINEQFF
-	TRBV7-8	TRBJ2-1	CASSLAGTPVGNEQFF
once	TRBV7-2	TRBJ2-5	CASSPWRGGTQETQYF